This is a list of T cell receptor beta chains from one sample in a study of blood T cell repertoires in COVID-19. Using immunoSEQ multiplex PCR, the repertoire was profiled, and TCRdb retains in-frame clones only, with some absent. Found here are roughly 240,000 clones, approximately 86% of them singletons; the top ten hold just over 2.5%. Material for sequencing was PBMCs or T cells enriched from blood (not recorded which). Receptors originate from a woman aged 30 to 39 with acute COVID-19. Each CDR3 is given with its conserved first and last residue. D genes are given only for firm matches. Expanded clones are given a class, and other clones once, few, many or no size at all.

V gene,J gene,D gene,clone size,CDR3 DNA,CDR3 protein
TRBV4-2,TRBJ2-1,TRBD2,few,TGTGCCAGCAGCCAAGATCGGGGGCGGGGGGTCGATGAGCAGTTCTTC,CASSQDRGRGVDEQFF
TRBV4-3,TRBJ1-6,NA,NA,TGCGCCAGCAGCCAAGATCAGGGATTGAGTTCACCCCTCCACTTT,CASSQDQGLSSPLHF
TRBV4-1,TRBJ2-2,NA,few,TGCGCCAGCAGCCAAGAAGTCAGCCCGGGCACCGGGGAGCTGTTTTTT,CASSQEVSPGTGELFF
TRBV14,TRBJ2-2,TRBD1,NA,TGTGCCAGCAGCCCCGGGACAGGGCGGACCGGGGAGCTGTTTTTT,CASSPGTGRTGELFF
TRBV27,TRBJ1-6,NA,once,TGTGCCAGCAGTTTGGGGCAGGACCTCCCCCTCCACTTT,CASSLGQDLPLHF
TRBV11-2,TRBJ1-3,TRBD1,NA,TGTGCCAGCAGCTTAGAGAGGGGGCAATACGGAAACACCATATATTTT,CASSLERGQYGNTIYF
TRBV4-1,TRBJ1-4,NA,NA,TGCGCCAGCAGCCAAGTAGTGAGGTTGGAGGAAAAACTGTTTTTT,CASSQVVRLEEKLFF
TRBV5-1,TRBJ1-1,NA,NA,TGCGCCAGCAGCTTGGTTCCCGGGGGAAACACTGAAGCTTTCTTT,CASSLVPGGNTEAFF
TRBV29-1,TRBJ1-3,NA,NA,TGCAGCGTTGAATCGGGTCCTGGAAACACCATATATTTT,CSVESGPGNTIYF
TRBV18,TRBJ1-2,NA,NA,TGTGCCAGCTCACCGCTGACCCATGGGGAGGGCTACACCTTC,CASSPLTHGEGYTF
TRBV24-1,TRBJ2-2,NA,NA,TGTGCCACCAGTGATGGGGGCGGAAACACCGGGGAGCTGTTTTTT,CATSDGGGNTGELFF
TRBV2,TRBJ1-3,NA,NA,TGTGCCAGCAGTGAAAATACAGGGCACTCTGGAAACACCATATATTTT,CASSENTGHSGNTIYF
TRBV4-1,TRBJ2-7,TRBD1,once,TGCGCCAGCAGCCCGACAGGGGACGAGCAGTACTTC,CASSPTGDEQYF
TRBV6-5,TRBJ1-2,TRBD1,NA,TGTGCCAGCAGTTACCCGGGACAGGGTGGCTATGGCTACACCTTC,CASSYPGQGGYGYTF
TRBV4-3,TRBJ2-3,NA,NA,TGCGCCAGCAGCCAAGATGGCGCTACGACGGAGATAACTAGCACAGATACGCAGTATTTT,CASSQDGATTEITSTDTQYF
TRBV3-1/TRBV3-2,TRBJ2-1,TRBD2,few,TGTGCCAGCAGCCAAGATTTTAGCGGGGGGTTCTACAATGAGCAGTTCTTC,CASSQDFSGGFYNEQFF
TRBV18,TRBJ1-1,TRBD1,NA,TGTGCCAGCACCCCTGACAACAGGGGGGGGTCCACTGAAGCTTTCTTT,CASTPDNRGGSTEAFF
TRBV7-9,TRBJ1-1,NA,NA,TGTGCCAGCAGCCCGCCCGACGGGTCCCTGAACACTGAAGCTTTCTTT,CASSPPDGSLNTEAFF
TRBV7-6,TRBJ2-2,NA,NA,TGTGCCAGCAGCTTAGGTCCTGTTACGAACACCGGGGAGCTGTTTTTT,CASSLGPVTNTGELFF
TRBV27,TRBJ2-2,TRBD1,NA,TGTGCCAGCAGTCCATCGACAGGGGAGGCGAACACCGGGGAGCTGTTTTTT,CASSPSTGEANTGELFF
TRBV30,TRBJ1-1,NA,NA,TGTGCCTGCAGGGAAAGGGAAGCTTTCTTT,CACREREAFF
TRBV19,TRBJ1-1,TRBD1,NA,TGTGCCAGTAGTATCAGGGGACAGGAAGCTTTCTTT,CASSIRGQEAFF
TRBV29-1,TRBJ2-1,TRBD1,NA,TGCAGCGGATCAGGGGGTACCTACAATGAGCAGTTCTTC,CSGSGGTYNEQFF
TRBV13,TRBJ2-1,NA,NA,TGTGCCAGCAGCTTATCCGGGGGGCGGAATGAGCAGTTCTTC,CASSLSGGRNEQFF
TRBV6-6,TRBJ1-5,NA,few,TGTGCCAGCACCCGGGACACTAGCAATCAGCCCCAGCATTTT,CASTRDTSNQPQHF
TRBV4-3,TRBJ1-5,NA,NA,TGCGCCAGCAGCCAAGATGTGACAGATCAGCCCCAGCATTTT,CASSQDVTDQPQHF
TRBV6-6,TRBJ2-5,NA,once,TGTGCCAGCACCAAAGACAGTTACCAAGAGACCCAGTACTTC,CASTKDSYQETQYF
TRBV14,TRBJ1-3,NA,NA,TGTGCCAGCAGCACCCTCCGGGACACCGGAAACACCATATATTTT,CASSTLRDTGNTIYF
TRBV9,TRBJ1-3,NA,NA,TGTGCCAGCAGCGTAGGAGGGGGGGCAGAGTCTGGAAACACCATATATTTT,CASSVGGGAESGNTIYF
TRBV13,TRBJ2-7,TRBD1,NA,TGTGCCAGCAGCAAAGGACAGGGGTACGAGCAGTACTTC,CASSKGQGYEQYF
TRBV5-1,TRBJ2-5,NA,NA,TGCGCCAGCAGCTTGGATTTGGCGGAACCGGAGACCCAGTACTTC,CASSLDLAEPETQYF
TRBV10-1,TRBJ1-2,NA,NA,TGCGCCAGCAGTGACTCCGGGGTCCGCGGCTACACCTTC,CASSDSGVRGYTF
TRBV7-2,TRBJ1-4,TRBD1,NA,TGTGCCAGCAGCTTGGGTGGGGACAGGGGGCTGTTTTTT,CASSLGGDRGLFF
TRBV6-6,TRBJ2-1,TRBD2,NA,TGTGCCAGCAGTTACCTTGCGGGGGGGACTTACAATGAGCAGTTCTTC,CASSYLAGGTYNEQFF
TRBV10-1,TRBJ1-1,NA,NA,TGCGCCAGCAGTGAGAGGGGTTTTAACACTGAAGCTTTCTTT,CASSERGFNTEAFF
TRBV27,TRBJ1-6,NA,NA,TGTGCCACGGGGAGGGAGCGGCCCAATTCACCCCTCCACTTT,CATGRERPNSPLHF
TRBV10-3,TRBJ2-3,TRBD2,NA,TGTGCCACCCACGAGCTAGCGGGGGGCCGAATCACAGATACGCAGTATTTT,CATHELAGGRITDTQYF
TRBV4-2,TRBJ1-6,NA,NA,TGTGCCAGCAGCCAAGATGGGGGCCCGAGCTCCTATAATTCACCCCTCCACTTT,CASSQDGGPSSYNSPLHF
TRBV5-6,TRBJ2-7,TRBD1,NA,TGTGCCAGCAGCGGACAGGGGGAGAACGAGCAGTACTTC,CASSGQGENEQYF
TRBV4-3,TRBJ1-1,NA,once,TGCGCCAGCAGCCAAGATCATGACACTGAAGCTTTCTTT,CASSQDHDTEAFF
TRBV7-9,TRBJ1-1,NA,NA,TGTGCCAGCAGCCAACAGTACACTGAAGCTTTCTTT,CASSQQYTEAFF
TRBV12-3/TRBV12-4,TRBJ1-5,NA,NA,TGTGCCAGCAGCCGCGGGGATCAGCCCCAGCATTTT,CASSRGDQPQHF
TRBV6-5,TRBJ1-2,TRBD1,NA,TGTGCCAGCAGAAGGGGACAGGGCTTCTATGGCTACACCTTC,CASRRGQGFYGYTF
TRBV29-1,TRBJ1-6,NA,NA,TGCAGCGTTGCCAGGGAAGATAATTCACCCCTCCACTTT,CSVAREDNSPLHF
TRBV19,TRBJ1-2,NA,NA,TGTGCCAGTAGCCGCCTAGGGAGGGGCCTGGAATATGGCTACACCTTC,CASSRLGRGLEYGYTF
TRBV10-1,TRBJ1-4,TRBD1,NA,TGCGCCAGCAGTGACGGGACAGCTTTTGGGGAACTGTTTTTT,CASSDGTAFGELFF
TRBV11-2,TRBJ1-1,NA,once,TGTGCCAGCAGCCCCAGGGACACTGAAGCTTTCTTT,CASSPRDTEAFF
TRBV5-8,TRBJ2-5,NA,NA,TGTGCCAGCAGCTTGACCGGGGTGCCGACCCAGTACTTC,CASSLTGVPTQYF
TRBV5-6,TRBJ1-1,NA,NA,TGTGCCAGCAGCCCAATTCTCGCAGGGCAGAACACTGAAGCTTTCTTT,CASSPILAGQNTEAFF
TRBV5-1,TRBJ2-7,TRBD1,NA,TGCGCCAGCAGCTTGGAACCGGGACAGGGGGCATACGAGCAGTACTTC,CASSLEPGQGAYEQYF
TRBV30,TRBJ1-3,NA,NA,TGTGCCTGGAGTTTAAGACAGAGGAGCTCTGGAAACACCATATATTTT,CAWSLRQRSSGNTIYF
TRBV7-2,TRBJ2-7,NA,NA,TGTGCCAGCAGCTTTAGCAGTTCCTACGAGCAGTACTTC,CASSFSSSYEQYF
TRBV5-1,TRBJ2-6,NA,NA,TGCGCCAGCAGCTTGGGCAGCTCTGGGGCCAACGTCCTGACTTTC,CASSLGSSGANVLTF
TRBV14,TRBJ1-2,NA,NA,TGTGCCAGCAGCCAGGGCAGGGTGGAAGGCTACACCTTC,CASSQGRVEGYTF
TRBV12-3/TRBV12-4,TRBJ2-5,NA,NA,TGTGCCAGCAGTTTTAAGGCGGGAGAGACCCAGTACTTC,CASSFKAGETQYF